The next 8 T cell receptor beta chains were all read from a single sample in a study of regulatory T cells in long-lasting Graves disease. As for time point: persistent/refractory GD, antithyroid drugs over 5 years with positive TRAb. The TCR library used RNA extracted from PBMCs. The TCR beta library used iRepertoire HTBI primers with Arm-PCR amplification of CDR3. TCRdb independently ran MiXCR on the multiplex PCR reads; one entry per CDR3 protein. This table holds a few hundred thousand distinct CDR3 sequences, 20% to 30% found once. The sequencing used peripheral blood mononuclear cells (PBMCs), collected when the disease was refractory, from a patient treated with antithyroid drugs. The receptors derive from a female donor with Graves disease.

At least ten counts were recorded for this clonotype. The chain recombines TRBV7-9 with TRBJ1-4; tentative D call: TRBD1 (5 bases). V was cut by 2 bases and J by 6 bases, with 16 bases left in between. The germline V gene encodes CDR1 SEHNR and CDR2 FQNEAQ (reference sequence). The length of the CDR3 is 16 residues. CDR3 nucleotides: TGTGCCAGCAGCTTACCCGCGGACACGAACGATGAAAAACTGTTTTTT. Its translation is CASSLPADTNDEKLFF.

This clonotype was counted ten times or more. The chain combines TRBV29-1 with TRBJ1-1; 7 bases line up with TRBD1. With V trimmed by 7 bases and J by 0 bases, 17 bases remained unmatched. The CDR3 length is 17 residues. Germline-derived CDR1 and CDR2 are SQVTM and ANQGSEA. The CDR3 sequence: CSAPAGRGQFMNTEAFF. Written as DNA, the CDR3 is TGCAGCGCCCCGGCGGGGAGGGGGCAATTCATGAACACTGAAGCTTTCTTT.

There are many counts of this clonotype. V gene TRBV28 combines with J gene TRBJ1-1; D is undetermined. CDR1 and CDR2 (germline): MDHEN, SYDVKM. The CDR3 extends over 12 amino acids. Trimming took off 3 bases at V and 1 base at J, with 3 bases between the two ends. The CDR3 region has the DNA TGTGCCAGCAGTTTGGGGAACACTGAAGCTTTCTTT. The encoded protein is CASSLGNTEAFF.

This clonotype was seen a few times. The V and J genes are TRBV20-1 and TRBJ1-1; D remains ambiguous. V was pared by 0 bases and J by 4 bases, with 15 bases between. The germline CDR1 and CDR2 sequences are DFQATT and SNEGSKA (reference sequence). The CDR3 loop spans 15 amino acids. In DNA, the CDR3 is TGCAGTGCTAGAGATGCCCGAACCCCAGGCACTGAAGCTTTCTTT. Amino acids: CSARDARTPGTEAFF.

Regarding this clonotype: The junction departs from the called germline gene at one end, perhaps through a read error. The chain links TRBV20-1 to TRBJ1-6, with 10 nucleotides matching TRBD1. The CDR3 is 18 amino acids. Germline V gene data show CDR1 as DFQATT and CDR2 as SNEGSKA (reference sequence). The CDR3 loop is CSARPRDRGYSYNPPLHF. The CDR3 nucleotides are TGCAGTGCTAGACCGCGGGACAGGGGATACTCCTATAATCCACCCCTCCACTTT.

This clonotype was seen many times. The chain uses TRBV19 and TRBJ1-1; perhaps TRBD1 as D (6 bases). This CDR3 has 16 amino acids. Trimming left V 10 bases short and J 1 base short, with 22 bases between. The germline V gene encodes CDR1 LNHDA and CDR2 SQIVND (reference sequence). CDR3 loop: CATRLGDIWQNTEAFF. The CDR3 coding sequence is TGTGCCACCAGACTTGGGGACATCTGGCAGAACACTGAAGCTTTCTTT.

This clonotype occurred a few times. V usage is TRBV29-1 and J usage is TRBJ1-4; 7 bases agree with TRBD1. The CDR3 loop spans 15 amino acids. CDR1 and CDR2 (germline): SQVTM, ANQGSEA. Trimming removed 3 bases from V and 8 bases from J; junction bases left unmatched: 12. The CDR3 here is CSVDRIDRDGEKLFF. In nucleotides, the CDR3 is TGCAGCGTTGACCGAATTGACAGGGATGGAGAAAAACTGTTTTTT.

This clonotype showed up many times. V is TRBV28 and J is TRBJ2-7; D is possibly TRBD1 (6 bases). The CDR3 contains 14 residues. V lost 5 bases and J lost 2, with 13 bases in between. CDR1 and CDR2 from the germline V gene are MDHEN and SYDVKM. The CDR3, as DNA: TGTGCCAGCAGTCAGGGGACGGCCGCCTACGAGCAGTACTTC. It translates to CASSQGTAAYEQYF.